The clone carrying this TCR beta chain was observed a few times. The target antigen is unknown. A read error is possible here, since a much larger clone lies one base away. CDR3 length equals 11 residues. V lost 5 bases and J 4 bases, leaving 5 bases between the germline ends. Amplified TCR beta CDR3 regions came from RNA transcripts. Initially, a first-round RT-PCR of the TCR CDR3 employed the HTBI primer set. From the multiplex PCR reads, TCRdb called clonotypes with MiXCR, one entry per CDR3 protein. Of 350,000 to 400,000 distinct CDR3 sequences in the sample, under 15% were seen once. These data originate in a study of T cells in Graves' hyperthyroidism and ophthalmopathy. Findings and caveats of the study: Clonotypes that were expanded in thyroid above 0.001 mostly appeared in blood too.

The definition of stable Graves' hyperthyroidism was no ophthalmopathy progression within 18 months. This receptor was identified in a woman in her thirties with Graves' hyperthyroidism. The sample taken for sequencing was blood. The chain employs TRBV12-3 or TRBV12-4 and TRBJ1-2; D gene uncertain. CDR3 nucleotides: TGTGCCAGCAGTGACGGCTATGGCTACACCTTC. Protein sequence: CASSDGYGYTF.